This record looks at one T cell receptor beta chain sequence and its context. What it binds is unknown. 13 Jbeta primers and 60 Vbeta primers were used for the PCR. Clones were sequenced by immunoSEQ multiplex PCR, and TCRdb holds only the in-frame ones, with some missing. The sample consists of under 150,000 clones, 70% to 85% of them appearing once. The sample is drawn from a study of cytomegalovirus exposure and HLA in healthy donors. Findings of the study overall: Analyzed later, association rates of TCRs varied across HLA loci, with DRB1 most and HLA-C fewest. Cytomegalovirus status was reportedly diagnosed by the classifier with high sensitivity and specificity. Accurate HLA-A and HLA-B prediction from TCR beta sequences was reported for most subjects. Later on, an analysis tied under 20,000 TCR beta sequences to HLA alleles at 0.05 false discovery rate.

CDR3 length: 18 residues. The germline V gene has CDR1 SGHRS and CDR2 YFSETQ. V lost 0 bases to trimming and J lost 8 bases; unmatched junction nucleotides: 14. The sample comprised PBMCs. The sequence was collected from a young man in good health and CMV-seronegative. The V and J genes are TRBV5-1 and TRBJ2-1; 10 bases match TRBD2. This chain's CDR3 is CASSLVGTSATPGDEQFF. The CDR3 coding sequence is TGCGCCAGCAGCTTGGTCGGGACTAGCGCCACTCCTGGGGATGAGCAGTTCTTC.